This T cell receptor (beta chain) was recovered during a study of human T cells and chemical hapten exposure. Study-wide results and caveats: Relative to controls, expanded TCRs formed significantly more large CDR3 similarity clusters.

This clonotype showed up many times. The antigen is undetermined. Original analysis: Counts of TCRs in each sample centred on a median of 95,638 and extended from around 25,000 to 690,000. TCRdb analysed the RACE reads with MiXCR anew, one entry per CDR3 protein. What appears here as the V and J calls and clone size reflects TCRdb's work, not the paper's. Seen here are 150,000 to 200,000 distinct CDR3 sequences, approximately 20% observed once, and the top ten hold approximately 6.7%. The time point was: patch test 1, 2 weeks after DPC sensitization. Treatment noted: therapeutic diphenylcyclopropenone sensitization with weekly scalp DPC. Samples of blood were obtained prior to the application of each patch test. Looked up from germline, CDR1 is SNHLY and CDR2 is FYNNEI. The CDR3 is 14 amino acids. The ends were cut back, 7 bases at V and 4 bases at J, with 13 bases in the middle.

This chain uses TRBV2 with TRBJ2-2, with D perhaps being TRBD1 or TRBD2 (6 bases each). This sequence was found in a woman aged 45-65 years with alopecia areata. Some clones in this sample may be carry-over from other donors' samples. The source was whole blood, collected in connection with sensitization to the hapten diphenylcyclopropenone (DPC). This CDR3 reads CASKPEGGTGELFF. In DNA, the CDR3 is TGTGCCAGCAAGCCCGAGGGGGGCACCGGGGAGCTGTTTTTT. The variable domain in full, with the rest retrieved from reference TRBV2 and TRBJ2-2, is EPEVTQTPSHQVTQMGQEVILRCVPISNHLYFYWYRQILGQKVEFLVSFYNNEISEKSEIFDDQFSVERPDGSNFTLKIRSTKLEDSAMYFCASKPEGGTGELFFGEGSRLTVL.